Listed below are T cell receptor beta chains from one sample, sequenced in a study of blood T cell repertoires in COVID-19. Here immunoSEQ multiplex PCR was the method, and the copy in TCRdb shows in-frame clones only, minus some. Here the sample spans approximately 260,000 clones, about 90% being singletons. Sequencing was performed on peripheral blood. The receptors here all came from a woman aged 55-75 years with COVID-19, enrolled during active disease. CDR3s include the opening cysteine and the closing phenylalanine or tryptophan. A D gene is named only where the DNA matches it firmly. Not every row has a clone size; where given, it reads once, few, many or a size class.

. | few | TRBJ2-2 | TRBV7-9 | CASSLSTSTGELFF | TGTGCCAGCAGCTTATCGACTAGCACCGGGGAGCTGTTTTTT
. | . | TRBJ2-7 | TRBV6-2/TRBV6-3 | CASSYWARDHEQYF | TGTGCCAGCAGTTACTGGGCCAGAGACCACGAGCAGTACTTC
. | . | TRBJ1-4 | TRBV9 | CASTDGVGNEKLFF | TGTGCCAGCACCGACGGGGTGGGCAATGAAAAACTGTTTTTT
. | . | TRBJ1-1 | TRBV7-3 | CASSFTHLNTEAFF | TGTGCCAGCAGCTTTACACACCTGAACACTGAAGCTTTCTTT
. | . | TRBJ1-1 | TRBV4-3 | CASSQDLSGIGTEAFF | TGCGCCAGCAGCCAAGATCTATCAGGGATTGGCACTGAAGCTTTCTTT
. | . | TRBJ1-4 | TRBV5-4 | CASSPFGKTNEKLFF | TGTGCCAGCAGCCCGTTCGGGAAAACTAATGAAAAACTGTTTTTT
. | . | TRBJ1-5 | TRBV19 | CASRSTGNQPQHF | TGTGCCAGTAGGAGTACTGGCAATCAGCCCCAGCATTTT
. | . | TRBJ2-3 | TRBV7-2 | CASSLYRGGQVTDTQYF | TGTGCCAGCAGCTTATATAGGGGTGGGCAGGTCACAGATACGCAGTATTTT
TRBD1 | . | TRBJ1-2 | TRBV6-4 | CASSASGTADRDYGYTF | TGTGCCAGCAGTGCATCCGGGACAGCCGACCGGGACTATGGCTACACCTTC
. | . | TRBJ1-1 | TRBV6-1 | CASSDRGFTEAFF | TGTGCCAGCAGTGATAGGGGATTCACTGAAGCTTTCTTT
. | . | TRBJ1-2 | TRBV6-2/TRBV6-3 | CASSPPSLEYGYTF | TGTGCCAGCAGCCCGCCTTCCCTAGAGTATGGCTACACCTTC
. | once | TRBJ2-5 | TRBV6-5 | CASILGGLQETQYF | TGTGCCAGCATCCTGGGGGGACTCCAAGAGACCCAGTACTTC
. | . | TRBJ1-2 | TRBV4-2 | CASSQDRAGFGYTF | TGTGCCAGCAGCCAAGATAGGGCAGGGTTTGGCTACACCTTC
. | . | TRBJ2-3 | TRBV1 | CTSSQDGKRGAPSTDTQYF | TGCACCAGCAGCCAAGACGGCAAGCGGGGGGCCCCGAGCACAGATACGCAGTATTTT
. | . | TRBJ1-3 | TRBV7-6 | CASSDSTGNTIYF | TGTGCCAGCAGCGATTCCACAGGGAACACCATATATTTT